Listed here are 30 T cell receptor beta chains from one sample, sequenced in a study of blood T cell repertoires in COVID-19. The assay was immunoSEQ multiplex PCR, and TCRdb's table has in-frame clones only and misses some. The profile shows some 140,000 clones, 75% to 85% of them singletons. Material: peripheral blood. All receptors derive from a man older than 75 with acute or convalescent COVID-19.

The chain uses TRBV29-1 and TRBJ1-1; 8 bases fit TRBD1. There are 12 residues in the CDR3. Germline trimming cut 7 bases from V and 3 bases from J; bases unmatched to any gene: 4. CDR1 and CDR2 from the germline V gene are SQVTM and ANQGSEA. For the CDR3, the DNA is TGCAGCGGGGCGGACAGGGACACTGAAGCTTTCTTT. This translates into CSGADRDTEAFF.

This chain joins TRBV3-1 (or the pseudogene TRBV3-2) and TRBJ1-1; 11 positions agree with TRBD1. The ends lost 2 bases at V and 4 bases at J; junction bases unmatched: 9. Germline-derived CDR1 and CDR2 are LGHDT and YNNKEL (reference sequence). This CDR3 spans 17 amino acids. In DNA, the CDR3 is TGTGCCAGCAGCCAATGGGACAGGGGGAGGTGGAGCACTGAAGCTTTCTTT. The encoded protein is CASSQWDRGRWSTEAFF.

The chain links TRBV5-1 to TRBJ2-7, with TRBD2 matching over 13 bases. Losses at the gene ends were 4 bases for V and 0 bases for J; bases not matched to a gene: 4. The CDR3 is 16 residues long. Germline lookup yields CDR1 SGHRS and CDR2 YFSETQ. The CDR3 is CASSPGLAGNSYEQYF. In nucleotides, the CDR3 is TGCGCCAGCAGCCCGGGACTAGCGGGGAACTCCTACGAGCAGTACTTC.

V gene TRBV4-1 combines with J gene TRBJ2-3; TRBD2 matches 7 bases. The V and J ends lost 4 bases and 8 bases, in that order; junction bases with no gene match: 15. This CDR3 contains 16 residues. Germline assignment: CDR1 MGHRA and CDR2 YSYEKL. The CDR3, as DNA: TGCGCCAGCAGCCCCATCCTCGGACTAGTTCGGGGTACGCAGTATTTT. It encodes CASSPILGLVRGTQYF.

This clone was picked up one time. This rearrangement joins TRBV5-1 to TRBJ2-5; TRBD1 agrees at 9 bases. V lost 4 bases to trimming and J lost 5 bases; unmatched junction nucleotides: 9. Looked up from germline, CDR1 is SGHRS and CDR2 is YFSETQ. This CDR3 spans 15 amino acids. In DNA form, the CDR3 reads TGCGCCAGCAGCCCCGCGGGACAGGGTGGCGAGACCCAGTACTTC. Protein: CASSPAGQGGETQYF.

DNA of the CDR3: TGCGCCAGCAGTCTAAGAGAACAGGCGAACACCGGGGAGCTGTTTTTT. This encodes CASSLREQANTGELFF. This rearrangement joins TRBV23-1 to TRBJ2-2; a weak D match, TRBD1 (5 bases). TRBV23-1 has ORF status, its function being uncertain. CDR3 size: 16 residues. The ends were cut back, 4 bases at V and 0 bases at J, with 12 bases in the middle.

V gene TRBV7-9 combines with J gene TRBJ2-7; 7 bases are shared with TRBD2. With 5 bases clipped from V and 0 bases from J, the junction kept 4 bases outside the gene matches. This CDR3 is built from 14 residues. CDR1 and CDR2 (germline): SEHNR, FQNEAQ (reference sequence). The CDR3 loop is CASSQGGFSYEQYF. CDR3 in DNA: TGTGCCAGCAGCCAGGGAGGGTTCTCCTACGAGCAGTACTTC. Drawing the rest from reference TRBV7-9 and TRBJ2-7, the complete variable domain is DTGVSQNPRHKITKRGQNVTFRCDPISEHNRLYWYRQTLGQGPEFLTYFQNEAQLEKSRLLSDRFSAERPKGSFSTLEIQRTEQGDSAMYLCASSQGGFSYEQYFGPGTRLTVT.

This clone has a handful of counts. The chain carries TRBV5-4 and TRBJ2-1, with 10 bases matching TRBD2. The CDR3 is made up of 14 amino acids. CDR1 is SGHNT and CDR2 is YYREEE in the germline V gene (reference sequence). Trimming took 0 bases from V and 9 from J; bases not matched to a gene: 3. This CDR3 is CASSLERGGGEQFF. The DNA for the CDR3 is TGTGCCAGCAGCTTGGAGCGGGGGGGTGGTGAGCAGTTCTTC.

The J gene is TRBJ1-5, the V gene TRBV12-1; the tabulated D call, TRBD1, remains unverified against the DNA. TRBV12-1 is a known pseudogene. This CDR3 has 15 residues. The CDR3 bases are TGTGCCAGCAGCACCGACGGCGGACAGGCGCAGCCCCAGCATTTT. Translating it yields CASSTDGGQAQPQHF.

The chain joins TRBV28 to TRBJ2-7; maybe TRBD2 (5 bases). CDR1 is MDHEN and CDR2 is SYDVKM in the germline V gene. This CDR3 region has 13 residues. Trimming took off 6 bases at V and 4 bases at J, with 13 bases between the two ends. CDR3 region: CASSPPPGYEQYF. CDR3 DNA: TGTGCCAGCAGCCCACCTCCGGGGTACGAGCAGTACTTC.

In its sample, this clone was seen once. The V gene is TRBV5-5, the J gene TRBJ2-7; 9 bases agree with TRBD2. After removal of 0 bases from V and 5 bases from J, the junction contained 6 bases not matched to a gene. The CDR3 is made up of 15 amino acids. Germline V lookup: CDR1 SGHKS, CDR2 YYEKEE (reference sequence). CDR3 region: CASSLGVSGGDEQYF. The CDR3 DNA reads TGTGCCAGCAGCTTGGGGGTTAGCGGGGGTGACGAGCAGTACTTC.

This clone appeared a few times. J is TRBJ1-3 and V is TRBV13, with D possibly matching TRBD1 (5 bases). The CDR3 has 19 amino acids. The V end was cut by 0 bases, the J end by 0 bases, with 18 bases between. Germline assignment: CDR1 PRHDT and CDR2 FYEKMQ (reference sequence). CDR3 coding DNA: TGTGCCAGCAGCTTAGGCCTGGTGGGGGGACGGAACTCTGGAAACACCATATATTTT. This gives the protein CASSLGLVGGRNSGNTIYF.

This chain connects TRBV5-6 to TRBJ2-7, with 7 bases that match TRBD1. The germline CDR1 and CDR2 sequences are SGHDT and YYEEEE. This CDR3 has 18 residues. V dropped 0 bases and J dropped 2; count of bases not matched to a gene: 14. The CDR3, as DNA: TGTGCCAGCAGCTTGGAGTGGCCAGGGGGTTCTCGACCCTACGAGCAGTACTTC. Its translation: CASSLEWPGGSRPYEQYF.

In its sample, this clone was seen once. The V call is TRBV2, the J call TRBJ2-7; D is ambiguous. Germline V gives CDR1 SNHLY, CDR2 FYNNEI. Trimming removed 5 bases from V and 2 bases from J, with 13 bases in between. This CDR3 has 14 amino acids. CDR3 amino acids: CASSTMTPPYEQYF. In nucleotides, the CDR3 is TGTGCCAGCAGTACCATGACACCTCCCTACGAGCAGTACTTC. Complete variable domain (other parts from reference TRBV2 and TRBJ2-7): EPEVTQTPSHQVTQMGQEVILRCVPISNHLYFYWYRQILGQKVEFLVSFYNNEISEKSEIFDDQFSVERPDGSNFTLKIRSTKLEDSAMYFCASSTMTPPYEQYFGPGTRLTVT.

This sequence joins TRBV28 and TRBJ2-7; D gene unclear. V was cut by 2 bases and J by 3 bases, with 14 bases left in between. The CDR3 contains 15 residues. Germline V lookup: CDR1 MDHEN, CDR2 SYDVKM. CDR3 sequence (DNA): TGTGCCAGCAGTTTAGAGAAAGCACCGGGCTACGAGCAGTACTTC. It codes for CASSLEKAPGYEQYF.

This clone came up a few times. The chain joins TRBV29-1 to TRBJ2-4; no definite D call. The CDR3 length is 11 residues. Per germline, CDR1 SQVTM and CDR2 ANQGSEA. Trimming pared 7 bases from V and 6 bases from J, leaving 10 bases between. The DNA of the CDR3 is TGCAGCGCGAACGGTGGAAACATTCAGTACTTC. Amino acids: CSANGGNIQYF.

The sample holds a few counts of this clone. The chain combines TRBV15 with TRBJ1-5; perhaps TRBD1 as D (5 bases). Deletions cut 0 bases from V and 4 bases from J, with 13 bases between. From germline, CDR1 is LNHNV and CDR2 YYDKDF (reference sequence). The CDR3 is 16 amino acids. In DNA, the CDR3 is TGTGCCACCAGCAGAGATCCAGGGAATCGTAATCAGCCCCAGCATTTT. Protein: CATSRDPGNRNQPQHF. Full variable domain (remainder filled in from reference TRBV15 and TRBJ1-5): DAMVIQNPRYQVTQFGKPVTLSCSQTLNHNVMYWYQQKSSQAPKLLFHYYDKDFNNEADTPDNFQSRRPNTSFCFLDIRSPGLGDTAMYLCATSRDPGNRNQPQHFGDGTRLSIL.

This clone appeared a few times. V and J are TRBV28 and TRBJ1-3; D ambiguous. Trimming left V 8 bases short and J 1 base short, with 15 bases between. The CDR3 sequence is 15 residues long. Germline V lookup: CDR1 MDHEN, CDR2 SYDVKM. The CDR3 DNA reads as TGTGCCAGCCGGAGGAGGGTCGTATCTGGAAACACCATATATTTT. Its protein is CASRRRVVSGNTIYF.

This clone was seen ten or more times. The rearrangement joins TRBV6-7 to TRBJ1-1; TRBD1 aligns across 7 bases. TRBV6-7 is given ORF status, its function remaining uncertain. The CDR3 runs to 17 residues. Trimming removed 6 bases from V and 4 bases from J; junction bases left unmatched: 17. CDR3 sequence: CASRIFAGGERGTEAFF. CDR3 in DNA: TGTGCCAGCAGAATTTTCGCAGGGGGAGAGCGCGGCACTGAAGCTTTCTTT.

V is TRBV5-1 and J is TRBJ1-3, with D tentatively TRBD1 (6 bases). The V end was cut by 0 bases, the J end by 0 bases, with 13 bases between. The CDR3 consists of 17 residues. Germline loops: CDR1 SGHRS, CDR2 YFSETQ. CDR3 protein: CASSLAWGPRSGNTIYF. CDR3 bases: TGCGCCAGCAGCTTGGCCTGGGGGCCCCGCTCTGGAAACACCATATATTTT.

This chain uses TRBV30 with TRBJ1-3; 9 bases match TRBD1. Trimming took 1 base from V and 6 from J; bases not matched to a gene: 7. CDR3 size: 15 residues. Germline loops: CDR1 GTSNPN, CDR2 SVGIG (reference sequence). The CDR3 nucleotides are TGTGCCTGGAGTGGACAGGGGGGAAGAGAAAACACCATATATTTT. It codes for CAWSGQGGRENTIYF.

V gene TRBV5-4 combines with J gene TRBJ2-2; D may be TRBD2 (6 bases). This CDR3 is 17 amino acids long. CDR1 and CDR2 from the germline V gene are SGHNT and YYREEE (reference sequence). V lost 4 bases and J 2 bases, leaving 18 bases between the germline ends. The CDR3 bases are TGTGCCAGCAGCATAGGAGGGTATGGGGCCAACACCGGGGAGCTGTTTTTT. Translating it yields CASSIGGYGANTGELFF.

This sequence joins TRBV6-5 and TRBJ1-3; TRBD1 agrees at 10 bases. CDR3 length: 16 residues. V lost 1 base to trimming and J lost 3 bases; unmatched junction nucleotides: 3. Germline lookup yields CDR1 MNHEY and CDR2 SVGAGI. The CDR3 is CASSYYRTGGGNTIYF. Written as DNA, the CDR3 is TGTGCCAGCAGTTACTACAGGACAGGGGGTGGAAACACCATATATTTT.

This rearrangement joins TRBV2 to TRBJ2-1, with TRBD2 identical over 7 bases. CDR1 and CDR2 (germline): SNHLY, FYNNEI. V lost 4 bases and J lost 8; bases outside the gene matches: 8. The CDR3 spans 14 residues. Written as DNA, the CDR3 is TGTGCCAGCAGTGTCCAGCGGGGAGGCGATGAGCAGTTCTTC. This gives the protein CASSVQRGGDEQFF.

This clone was counted a few times. The rearrangement uses TRBV3-1 (or the pseudogene TRBV3-2) and TRBJ1-5, with 10 bases matching TRBD1. Unmatched junction bases numbered 3, after V lost 3 bases and J lost 7 bases. Germline loops: CDR1 LGHDT, CDR2 YNNKEL (reference sequence). CDR3 size: 14 residues. The CDR3, as DNA: TGTGCCAGCAGCCAGGGGGACAGGGGCCAGCCCCAGCATTTT. Translated, it gives CASSQGDRGQPQHF.

The chain employs TRBV5-8 and TRBJ1-2, with D hard to call. This CDR3 has 14 residues. V lost 0 bases to trimming and J lost 4 bases, with 10 bases between them. Germline V gene data show CDR1 as SGHTS and CDR2 as YDEGEE. CDR3 DNA: TGTGCCAGCAGCTTGGTTCAACAGATCTATGGCTACACCTTC. Encoded protein: CASSLVQQIYGYTF.

The genes are TRBV25-1 and TRBJ2-1, with D tentatively TRBD2 (5 bases). Trimming cost V 7 bases and J 0 bases, with 10 bases left between them. The CDR3 length is 14 residues. Per germline, CDR1 MGHDK and CDR2 SYGVNS. The CDR3 DNA reads TGTGCCAGCACCCGAACTAGCTCCTACAATGAGCAGTTCTTC. It yields the protein CASTRTSSYNEQFF.

The chain combines TRBV9 with TRBJ1-1, with a tentative D call TRBD1 (5 bases). The germline V gene encodes CDR1 SGDLS and CDR2 YYNGEE. With 8 bases removed from V and 0 bases from J, the gap between germline ends came to 17 bases. The CDR3 is 15 residues long. CDR3 loop: CASLRGEHMNTEAFF. The CDR3 DNA follows: TGTGCCAGTCTGCGGGGGGAGCACATGAACACTGAAGCTTTCTTT.

The chain recombines TRBV6-1 with TRBJ2-5, with 10 positions matching TRBD2. This CDR3 is 17 amino acids long. The germline V gene encodes CDR1 MNHNS and CDR2 SASEGT. The ends lost 4 bases at V and 1 base at J; junction bases unmatched: 9. CDR3 coding DNA: TGTGCCAGCAGTGCCTCGGCGACTAGCGGGTCCCAAGAGACCCAGTACTTC. It codes for CASSASATSGSQETQYF.

The chain carries TRBV24-1 and TRBJ2-1; TRBD1 agrees at 9 bases. The CDR3 has 13 amino acids. Per germline, CDR1 KGHDR and CDR2 SFDVKD. V shed 10 bases, J shed 9 bases, and the junction held 9 bases outside the gene matches. This chain's CDR3 is CATSGTGLIEQFF. The CDR3 DNA sequence: TGTGCCACATCCGGGACAGGGCTAATTGAGCAGTTCTTC.